This entry lists 7 T cell receptor beta chains sequenced from one sample in a study of T cells in Graves' hyperthyroidism and ophthalmopathy. The TCR beta CDR3 regions underwent amplification using RNA transcripts as the source. TCR CDR3 underwent first-round RT-PCR with the HTBI primer set. TCRdb re-derived calls from the multiplex PCR reads in MiXCR, one entry per CDR3 protein. The table lists about 580,000 distinct CDR3 sequences, roughly 46% of them singletons, with 7.5% to 8.5% in the top ten. Sequencing was done on a sample of peripheral blood or thyroid tissue (not recorded which). These receptor sequences come from a woman aged 18-35 years with Graves' hyperthyroidism.

Ten or more counts support this clonotype. The V and J genes are TRBV7-2 and TRBJ1-3; the D is unclear. CDR3 length equals 15 residues. V was trimmed by 4 bases and J by 4 bases, leaving 14 bases between them. Germline CDR1 reads SGHTA; CDR2 reads FQGNSA. The CDR3 sequence: CASSSSGRGGNTIYF. In nucleotides, the CDR3 is TGTGCCAGCAGCTCATCGGGGAGAGGGGGAAACACCATATATTTT. Full variable domain (remainder filled in from reference TRBV7-2 and TRBJ1-3): GAGVSQSPSNKVTEKGKDVELRCDPISGHTALYWYRQSLGQGLEFLIYFQGNSAPDKSGLPSDRFSAERTGGSVSTLTIQRTQQEDSAVYLCASSSSGRGGNTIYFGEGSWLTVV.

In this sample, this clonotype turned up many times. The chain carries TRBV5-1 and TRBJ2-5, with 12 nucleotides matching TRBD2. The CDR3 has 16 amino acids. V gave up 1 base and J gave up 5 bases; unmatched junction bases: 6. In germline, CDR1 is SGHRS, CDR2 YFSETQ. CDR3 DNA: TGCGCCAGCAGCTTGCTACCCCTAGCGGGAGGGGAGACCCAGTACTTC. Translation: CASSLLPLAGGETQYF. Complete variable domain (other parts from reference TRBV5-1 and TRBJ2-5): KAGVTQTPRYLIKTRGQQVTLSCSPISGHRSVSWYQQTPGQGLQFLFEYFSETQRNKGNFPGRFSGRQFSNSRSEMNVSTLELGDSALYLCASSLLPLAGGETQYFGPGTRLLVL.

This clonotype has ten or more counts. V and J are TRBV9 and TRBJ1-5; TRBD1 matches 12 bases. CDR1 is SGDLS, CDR2 YYNGEE, per germline. The CDR3 spans 16 residues. The ends lost 2 bases at V and 6 bases at J; junction bases unmatched: 6. The CDR3 DNA is TGTGCCAGCAGCGTTAGAGGGACAGGGGGCTGTCAGCCCCAGCATTTT. Protein product: CASSVRGTGGCQPQHF.

A note on this clonotype: The conserved closing phenylalanine or tryptophan is absent in this CDR3, likely reflecting a read error. The chain uses TRBV7-2 and TRBJ2-7; 9 bases map to TRBD2. Looked up from germline, CDR1 is SGHTA and CDR2 is FQGNSA. V shed 5 bases and J 4 bases; nucleotides not matched to a gene: 6. The CDR3 runs 14 residues. The CDR3 bases are TGTGCCAGCAGCATTTGGACTAGCGCGTACGAGCAGTACCCC. Residues: CASSIWTSAYEQYP.

The chain uses TRBV6-6 and TRBJ1-5; D is uncertain. The germline V gene has CDR1 MNHNY and CDR2 SVGAGI (reference sequence). The CDR3 is 10 residues long. Trimming removed 7 bases at V and 5 bases at J, with 3 bases between. CDR3: CASNYQPQHF. The CDR3 nucleotides are TGTGCCAGCAACTATCAGCCCCAGCATTTT.

The chain couples TRBV6-2 or TRBV6-3 to TRBJ1-5; the D gene is possibly TRBD1 (5 bases). The V and J ends lost 6 bases and 2 bases respectively, with 20 bases between them. The CDR3 length is 17 residues. Germline CDR1 MNHEY, CDR2 SVGEGT. CDR3 loop: CASSPSQGYRGNQPQHF. In DNA form, the CDR3 reads TGTGCCAGCAGCCCTAGTCAGGGATACCGAGGCAATCAGCCCCAGCATTTT.

To note about this clonotype: A clone one base away is much larger, so this may be a read error. This rearrangement joins TRBV7-9 to TRBJ1-1, with a tentative D call TRBD1 (5 bases). CDR3 length: 15 residues. Germline V lookup: CDR1 SEHNR, CDR2 FQNEAQ (reference sequence). Trimming removed 5 bases at V and 1 base at J, with 14 bases between. The CDR3 loop reads CASSPTAGKNTEAFF. In nucleotides, the CDR3 is TGTGCCAGCAGCCCCACAGCAGGGAAGAACACTGAAGCTTTCTTT.